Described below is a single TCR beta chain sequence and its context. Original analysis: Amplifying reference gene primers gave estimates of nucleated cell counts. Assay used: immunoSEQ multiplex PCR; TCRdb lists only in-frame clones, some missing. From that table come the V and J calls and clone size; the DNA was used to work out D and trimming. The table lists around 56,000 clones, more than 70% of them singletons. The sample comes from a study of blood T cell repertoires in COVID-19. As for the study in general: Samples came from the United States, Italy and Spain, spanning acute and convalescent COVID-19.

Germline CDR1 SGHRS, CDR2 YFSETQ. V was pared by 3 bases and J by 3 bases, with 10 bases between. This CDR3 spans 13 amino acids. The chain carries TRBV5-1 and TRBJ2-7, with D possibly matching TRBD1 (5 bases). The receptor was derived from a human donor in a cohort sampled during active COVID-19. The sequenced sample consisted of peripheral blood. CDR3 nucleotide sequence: TGCGCCAGCAGCTCTCCCGACAGCTACGAGCAGTACTTC. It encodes CASSSPDSYEQYF.